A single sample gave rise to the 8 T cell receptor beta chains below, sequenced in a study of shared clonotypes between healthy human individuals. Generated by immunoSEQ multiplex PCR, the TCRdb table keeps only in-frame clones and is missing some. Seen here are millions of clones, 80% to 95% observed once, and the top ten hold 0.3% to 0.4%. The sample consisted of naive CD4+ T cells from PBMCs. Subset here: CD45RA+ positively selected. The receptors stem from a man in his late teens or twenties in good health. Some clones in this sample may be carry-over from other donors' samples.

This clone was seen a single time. The CDR3: CASSPKQGEGNEKLFF. CDR3 DNA: TGTGCCAGCTCACCAAAACAGGGCGAGGGGAATGAAAAACTGTTTTTT. This chain connects TRBV18 to TRBJ1-4; TRBD1 is a possible D gene (6 bases). CDR1 and CDR2 from the germline V gene are KGHSH and LQKENI. This CDR3 is 16 amino acids long. Trimming shortened V by 2 bases and J by 5 bases, and 15 bases separated the two germline ends. Based on the CDR3 plus reference TRBV18 and TRBJ1-4, the full variable domain is NAGVMQNPRHLVRRRGQEARLRCSPMKGHSHVYWYRQLPEEGLKFMVYLQKENIIDESGMPKERFSAEFPKEGPSILRIQQVVRGDSAAYFCASSPKQGEGNEKLFFGSGTQLSVL.

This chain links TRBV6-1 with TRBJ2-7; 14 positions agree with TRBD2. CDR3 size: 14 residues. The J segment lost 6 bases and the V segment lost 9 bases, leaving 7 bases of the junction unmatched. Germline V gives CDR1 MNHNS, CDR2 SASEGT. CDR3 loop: CAREGLAGVGEQYF. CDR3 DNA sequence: TGTGCCAGAGAGGGACTAGCGGGAGTAGGCGAGCAGTACTTC.

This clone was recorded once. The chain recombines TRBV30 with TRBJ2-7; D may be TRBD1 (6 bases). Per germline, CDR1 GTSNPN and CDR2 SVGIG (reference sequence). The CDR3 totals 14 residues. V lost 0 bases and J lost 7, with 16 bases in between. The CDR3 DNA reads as TGTGCCTGGAGTGTACAGGTGGGGGCAGGGGAGCAGTACTTC. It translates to CAWSVQVGAGEQYF.

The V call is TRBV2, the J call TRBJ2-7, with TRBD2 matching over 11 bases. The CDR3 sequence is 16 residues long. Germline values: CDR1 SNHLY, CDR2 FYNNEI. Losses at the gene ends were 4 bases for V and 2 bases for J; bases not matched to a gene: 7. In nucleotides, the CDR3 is TGTGCCAGCAGTGCCCGACTAGCGGGAAACCCCTACGAGCAGTACTTC. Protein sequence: CASSARLAGNPYEQYF.

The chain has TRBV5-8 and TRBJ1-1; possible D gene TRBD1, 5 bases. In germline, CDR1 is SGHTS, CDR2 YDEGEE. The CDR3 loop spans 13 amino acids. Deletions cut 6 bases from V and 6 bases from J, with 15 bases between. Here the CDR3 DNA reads TGTGCCAGCACCCCCCGGGGCGGCGCTGAAGCTTTCTTT. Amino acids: CASTPRGGAEAFF.

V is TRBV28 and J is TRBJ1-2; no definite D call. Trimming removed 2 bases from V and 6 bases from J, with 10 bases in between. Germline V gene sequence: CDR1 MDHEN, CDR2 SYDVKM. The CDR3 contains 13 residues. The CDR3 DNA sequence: TGTGCCAGCAGTTTACGGAAACTGAATGGCTACACCTTC. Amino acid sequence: CASSLRKLNGYTF.

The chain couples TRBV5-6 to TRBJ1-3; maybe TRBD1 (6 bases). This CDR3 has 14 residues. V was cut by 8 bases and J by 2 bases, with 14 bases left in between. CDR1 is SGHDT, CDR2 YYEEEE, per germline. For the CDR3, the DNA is TGTGCCAGTCGCCAGGGGCTAACTGGAAACACCATATATTTT. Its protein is CASRQGLTGNTIYF.

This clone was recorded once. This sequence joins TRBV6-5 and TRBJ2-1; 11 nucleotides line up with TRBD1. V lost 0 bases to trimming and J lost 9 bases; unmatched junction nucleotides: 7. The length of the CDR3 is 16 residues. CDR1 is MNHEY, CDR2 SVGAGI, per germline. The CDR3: CASSYSLGQGVGEQFF. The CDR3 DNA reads TGTGCCAGCAGTTACTCGTTGGGACAGGGGGTGGGTGAGCAGTTCTTC.